This T cell receptor beta chain stems from a study of vaccination effects on CD4 cells after COVID-19. Germline V lookup: CDR1 SGHNT, CDR2 YENEEA. The CDR3 length is 14 residues. V shed 5 bases, J shed 1 base, and the junction held 3 bases outside the gene matches. As for this clone: Its antigen is currently unknown.

Here immunoSEQ multiplex PCR was the method, and the copy in TCRdb shows in-frame clones only, minus some. The table lists tens of thousands of clones, about 76% of them singletons. Cells that had been cultured for less than 13 days were the source of isolated CD4+ T cells. The clonotype was recovered from a human donor who had a prior SARS-CoV-2 infection. The sequencing here drew on CD4+ T cells from PBMCs cultured without peptide, taken before COVID-19 vaccination. V and J are TRBV11-3 and TRBJ2-3; TRBD1 aligns across 7 bases. CDR3 in DNA: TGTGCCAGCAGCCAGGGGGAAGGCACAGATACGCAGTATTTT. This sequence encodes CASSQGEGTDTQYF.